This entry features one T cell receptor beta chain sequence. Its antigen is unknown. The data are from a study of CD8+CD57+ T cells in acquired aplastic anemia. Study context: An average of about 3.4 ug of DNA was obtained from sorted CD4+ and CD8+ cells.

Genomic DNA templated the TCR beta VDJ and CDR3 profiling. TCRdb re-called the reads with MiXCR, one entry per CDR3 protein. Seen here are around 200,000 distinct CDR3 sequences, roughly 50% observed once, and the top ten hold 10% to 15%. V dropped 4 bases and J dropped 1 base, with 11 bases sitting between them. This CDR3 spans 16 amino acids. Sequencing was done on patients that had shown CD8+CD57+ cell expansion by flow cytometry. Patients uniformly had severe acquired aplastic anemia. All patients were therapy-naive when blood was sampled. Study conclusions and caveats: Patients were compared with controls for CD8+ Simpson's diversity, and no significant difference emerged.

This TCR derives from a human donor with aplastic anemia. This chain joins TRBV12-3 or TRBV12-4 and TRBJ1-6, with D tentatively TRBD1 (6 bases). Material for sequencing was sorted CD4+, CD8+, or CD8+CD57+ T cells (not recorded which) from PBMCs. The CDR3 DNA is TGTGCCAGCAGTTCCGTTGACAGGTCCTATAATTCACCCCTCCACTTT. Translation: CASSSVDRSYNSPLHF.